Listed here is a single T cell receptor beta chain. CDR1 and CDR2 from the germline V gene are LGHNA and YNFKEQ. This CDR3 contains 16 residues. Germline trimming cut 0 bases from V and 4 bases from J; bases unmatched to any gene: 5. These data originate in a study of blood T cell repertoires in COVID-19. Study context: PBMCs, B-cell-depleted T cells, or T cells provided the cDNA or gDNA that made up the material.

How the authors handled the data: Estimated nucleated cell counts came from reference gene primer amplification. TCRdb's copy holds only in-frame clones and misses some; the assay was immunoSEQ multiplex PCR. V, J and clone size are taken as reported in that table, and D and trimming were inferred from the DNA itself. The sample has 400,000 to 500,000 clones; roughly 89% are singletons. This chain connects TRBV4-2 to TRBJ2-2; 7 bases match TRBD2. This sequence was found in a woman between 25 and 40 years old with active or convalescent COVID-19. The material sequenced was peripheral blood. For the CDR3, the DNA is TGTGCCAGCAGCCAAGAAATGGGGGGGTCCACCGGGGAGCTGTTTTTT. Its translation: CASSQEMGGSTGELFF.